This record looks at one T cell receptor (beta chain) sequence and its context. The CDR3 extends over 15 amino acids. Trimming at V came to 3 bases and at J to 5 bases, leaving 6 bases not matched to a gene. Germline-derived CDR1 and CDR2 are ENHRY and SYGVKD. The record originates from a study of blood T cell repertoires in COVID-19. Turning to the study itself: Donors in the United States, Italy and Spain gave samples during acute or convalescent COVID-19. Sources were T cells, B-cell-depleted T cells, or PBMCs; the material itself was cDNA or gDNA.

In the authors' workflow: Reference gene primer amplification gave estimated nucleated cell counts. Some clones are missing from TCRdb's copy, which holds only in-frame ones; the method was immunoSEQ multiplex PCR. V, J and clone size derive from that table, while D and trimming were established from the DNA sequence. The profile shows approximately 88,000 clones, more than 70% of them singletons. This receptor was identified in a woman aged 65 to 85 with acute or convalescent COVID-19. The sequenced sample was peripheral blood. The chain is built from TRBV10-3 and TRBJ1-4, with 7 bases fitting TRBD1. CDR3 in DNA: TGTGCCATCAGTGAACAGGGGCGCGGGAATGAAAAACTGTTTTTT. Translation gives CAISEQGRGNEKLFF.